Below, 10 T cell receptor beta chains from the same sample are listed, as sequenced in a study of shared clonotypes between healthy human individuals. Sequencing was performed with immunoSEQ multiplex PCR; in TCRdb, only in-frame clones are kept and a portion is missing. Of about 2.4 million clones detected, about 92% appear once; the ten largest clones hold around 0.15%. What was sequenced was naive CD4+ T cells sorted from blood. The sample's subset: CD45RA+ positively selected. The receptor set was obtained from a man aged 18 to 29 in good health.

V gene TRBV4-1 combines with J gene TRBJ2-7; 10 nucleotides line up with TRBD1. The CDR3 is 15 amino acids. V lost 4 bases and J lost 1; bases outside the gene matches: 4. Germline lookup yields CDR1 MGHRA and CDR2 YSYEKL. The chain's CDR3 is CASSRGQGGSYEQYF. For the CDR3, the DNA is TGCGCCAGCAGCCGCGGACAGGGGGGGTCCTACGAGCAGTACTTC.

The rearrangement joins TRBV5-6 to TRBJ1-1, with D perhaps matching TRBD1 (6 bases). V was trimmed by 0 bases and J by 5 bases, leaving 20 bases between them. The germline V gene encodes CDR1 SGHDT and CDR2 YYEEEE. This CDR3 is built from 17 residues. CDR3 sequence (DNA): TGTGCCAGCAGCTTGGGGCCGGGGGCCCCTGGGAGTACTGAAGCTTTCTTT. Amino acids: CASSLGPGAPGSTEAFF.

CDR3 in amino acids: CASSLLSGSSYNEQFF. For the CDR3, the DNA is TGTGCCAGCAGCTTACTCAGCGGGAGCTCCTACAATGAGCAGTTCTTC. The gene calls are TRBV11-2 and TRBJ2-1; 8 bases line up with TRBD2. The V gene's germline CDR1 is SGHAT and CDR2 FQNNGV. Unmatched junction bases numbered 3, after V lost 2 bases and J lost 0 bases. CDR3 size: 16 residues.

The CDR3 region is CASSETGANVLTF. CDR3 bases: TGTGCCAGCAGCGAAACTGGGGCCAACGTCCTGACTTTC. The chain links TRBV28 to TRBJ2-6; D gene unclear. V lost 6 bases and J 2 bases, leaving 5 bases between the germline ends. The CDR3 is 13 residues long. Germline CDR1 reads MDHEN; CDR2 reads SYDVKM.

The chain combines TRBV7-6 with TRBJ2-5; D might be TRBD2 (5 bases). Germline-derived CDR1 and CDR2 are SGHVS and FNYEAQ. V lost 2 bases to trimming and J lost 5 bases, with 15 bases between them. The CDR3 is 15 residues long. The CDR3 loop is CASSLLRLATETQYF. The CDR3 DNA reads TGTGCCAGCAGCTTACTTCGGCTAGCCACTGAGACCCAGTACTTC.

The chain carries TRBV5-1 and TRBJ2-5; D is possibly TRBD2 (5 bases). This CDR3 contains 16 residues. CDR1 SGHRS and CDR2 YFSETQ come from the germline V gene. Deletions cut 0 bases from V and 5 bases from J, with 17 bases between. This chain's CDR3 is CASSLVGLGSGETQYF. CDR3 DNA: TGCGCCAGCAGCTTGGTTGGCCTTGGGTCGGGGGAGACCCAGTACTTC.

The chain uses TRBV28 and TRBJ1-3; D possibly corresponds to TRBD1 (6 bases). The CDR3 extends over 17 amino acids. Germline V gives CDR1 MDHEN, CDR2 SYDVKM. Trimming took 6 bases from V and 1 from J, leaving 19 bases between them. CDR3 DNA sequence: TGTGCCAGCAGAGTAGGGCGGCTGGGGGCATCTGGAAACACCATATATTTT. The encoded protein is CASRVGRLGASGNTIYF.

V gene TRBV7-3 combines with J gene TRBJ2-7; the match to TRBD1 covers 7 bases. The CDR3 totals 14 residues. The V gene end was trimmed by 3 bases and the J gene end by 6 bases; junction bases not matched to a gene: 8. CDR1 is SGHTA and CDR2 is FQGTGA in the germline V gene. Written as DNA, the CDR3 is TGTGCCAGCAGCTTCGACAGGGCTATAGGCGAGCAGTACTTC. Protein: CASSFDRAIGEQYF.

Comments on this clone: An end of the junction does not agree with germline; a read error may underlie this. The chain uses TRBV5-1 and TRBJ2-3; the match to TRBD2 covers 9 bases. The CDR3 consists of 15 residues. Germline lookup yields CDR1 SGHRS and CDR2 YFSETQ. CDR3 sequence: CASSLGGTSIDTQYF. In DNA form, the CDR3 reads TGCGCCAGCAGCTTGGGAGGGACTAGCATAGATACGCAGTATTTT.

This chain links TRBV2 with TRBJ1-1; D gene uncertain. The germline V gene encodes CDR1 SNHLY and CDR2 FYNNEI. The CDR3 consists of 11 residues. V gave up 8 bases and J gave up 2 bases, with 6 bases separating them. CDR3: CASAGNTEAFF. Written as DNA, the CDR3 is TGTGCCAGCGCAGGAAACACTGAAGCTTTCTTT.